The rows below give T cell receptor beta chains drawn from one sample of a study of CD4+ T cells in melanoma. Produced via immunoSEQ multiplex PCR; TCRdb's table is partial and in-frame only. The sample shows tens of thousands of clones, approximately 78% of them seen only once. The receptor set was obtained from a human donor with melanoma. Each CDR3 is given with its conserved first and last residue.

V gene: TRBV5-1
J gene: TRBJ1-5
CDR3 protein: CASSPGTVGSNQPQHF

V gene: TRBV7-9
J gene: TRBJ2-5
CDR3 protein: CAAGAGLEETQYF

V gene: TRBV7-2
J gene: TRBJ1-5
CDR3 protein: CASSQQGAINQPQHF

V gene: TRBV11-1
J gene: TRBJ1-2
CDR3 protein: CASSPLAGTGVGYTF

V gene: TRBV7-6
J gene: TRBJ2-2
CDR3 protein: CASSLGPPGELFF

V gene: TRBV9
J gene: TRBJ2-5
CDR3 protein: CASSAAGGPGETQYF

V gene: TRBV4-1
J gene: TRBJ2-7
CDR3 protein: CASSQVGTGLREQYF

V gene: TRBV5-1
J gene: TRBJ1-1
CDR3 protein: CASRRGSNTEAFF

V gene: TRBV15
J gene: TRBJ1-5
CDR3 protein: CATSRAGSRVNQPQHF

V gene: TRBV6-5
J gene: TRBJ1-1
CDR3 protein: CASRAQQGGMGAFF

V gene: TRBV10-1
J gene: TRBJ2-1
CDR3 protein: CASSEGQGRYNEQFF

V gene: TRBV7-8
J gene: TRBJ1-2
CDR3 protein: CASSLAGTGFYGYTF

V gene: TRBV19
J gene: TRBJ1-1
CDR3 protein: CASSVQYTEAFF

V gene: TRBV29-1
J gene: -
CDR3 protein: CSVSTGTVYEQYF

V gene: TRBV19
J gene: TRBJ2-6
CDR3 protein: CASCVGQTSGANVLTF

V gene: TRBV6-1
J gene: TRBJ2-7
CDR3 protein: CASSSGRQYEQYF

V gene: TRBV6-1
J gene: TRBJ1-4
CDR3 protein: CASSVGRPPDYEKLFF

V gene: TRBV4-1
J gene: TRBJ1-2
CDR3 protein: CASSPPPGARDGYTF

V gene: TRBV7-3
J gene: TRBJ1-2
CDR3 protein: CASRPPGRGQGYTF

V gene: TRBV5-1
J gene: TRBJ1-4
CDR3 protein: CASSWGTGGQGEKLFF

V gene: TRBV7-3
J gene: TRBJ1-1
CDR3 protein: CASSGQGGVTEAFF

V gene: TRBV15
J gene: TRBJ2-3
CDR3 protein: CATSRRDRGWNTQYF